The rows below give T cell receptor beta chains drawn from one sample of a study of CD8 T cells in ankylosing spondylitis. TCRdb passed the 5' RACE reads through MiXCR, listing each CDR3 protein once. The sample holds 400,000 or so distinct CDR3 sequences; 25% to 30% are singletons and the top ten take over 0.8%. The sample was blood, either unsorted or a sorted T cell fraction (not recorded which). The receptors stem from a male donor with ankylosing spondylitis. Both conserved end residues are part of each CDR3. D genes are given only for firm matches. A clone size is listed for some rows: how often the clone was seen (once, few, many), or a class if it is expanded.

J,size,V,D,CDR3,DNA
TRBJ1-6,.,TRBV3-1,.,CASSQEIRANSPLHF,TGTGCCAGCAGCCAAGAAATCCGGGCCAATTCACCCCTCCACTTT
TRBJ2-1,.,TRBV19,TRBD2,CASTPLAGYSYNEQFF,TGTGCCAGTACCCCTCTAGCGGGATATTCCTACAATGAGCAGTTCTTC
TRBJ1-5,.,TRBV27,.,CAVGGGLQPQHF,TGTGCAGTTGGGGGTGGGCTTCAGCCCCAGCATTTT
TRBJ1-1,few,TRBV24-1,.,CATSDARQGDTEAFF,TGTGCCACCAGTGATGCGCGGCAGGGCGACACTGAAGCTTTCTTT
TRBJ2-1,.,TRBV20-1,TRBD2,CSAREATSGSNEQFF,TGCAGTGCTAGAGAGGCGACTAGCGGGAGTAATGAGCAGTTCTTC
TRBJ2-3,.,TRBV2,.,CAIDGRPGTDTQYF,TGTGCCATCGACGGGAGACCTGGCACAGATACGCAGTATTTT
TRBJ2-2,.,TRBV3-1,TRBD2,CASSQTSGSGSGELFF,TGTGCCAGCAGCCAGACTAGCGGGAGTGGTAGCGGGGAGCTGTTTTTT
TRBJ1-1,few,TRBV7-8,.,CASSLRVDSRTEAFF,TGTGCCAGCAGCTTACGTGTGGACAGTAGGACTGAAGCTTTCTTT
TRBJ2-1,few,TRBV6-5,.,CASSYPGSPVNEQFF,TGTGCCAGCAGTTACCCCGGGTCACCCGTCAATGAGCAGTTCTTC
TRBJ2-3,.,TRBV12-3/TRBV12-4,.,CASSPRGDGTDTQYF,TGTGCCAGCAGCCCTCGGGGCGATGGCACAGATACGCAGTATTTT
TRBJ1-5,.,TRBV20-1,TRBD1,CSAPGQGGQPQHF,TGCAGTGCTCCGGGACAGGGGGGTCAGCCCCAGCATTTT
TRBJ2-5,.,TRBV7-8,.,CASSLNAAYQETQYF,TGTGCCAGCAGCTTAAATGCGGCTTACCAAGAGACCCAGTACTTC
TRBJ2-3,once,TRBV12-3/TRBV12-4,.,CASSAQLVTDTQYF,TGTGCCAGCAGTGCCCAGCTTGTCACAGATACGCAGTATTTT
TRBJ2-1,few,TRBV15,.,CATSRGGASGSLYNEQFF,TGTGCCACCAGCAGAGGGGGGGCTTCCGGGAGCCTCTACAATGAGCAGTTCTTC
TRBJ1-5,few,TRBV24-1,.,CATSARGGGQPQHF,TGTGCCACCAGTGCCAGGGGAGGAGGACAGCCCCAGCATTTT
TRBJ1-6,.,TRBV7-8,.,CASSFNIKAQQLLNSPLHF,TGTGCCAGCAGCTTTAATATTAAGGCGCAGCAGCTCTTGAATTCACCCCTCCACTTT
TRBJ2-3,.,TRBV20-1,TRBD2,CSARVLRRGGQDTQYF,TGCAGTGCTAGAGTTTTACGCCGGGGGGGGCAAGATACGCAGTATTTT
TRBJ2-5,few,TRBV20-1,.,CSASLGQETQYF,TGCAGTGCTAGTTTGGGGCAAGAGACCCAGTACTTC
TRBJ2-1,.,TRBV4-1,TRBD2,CASSRREGREQFF,TGCGCCAGCAGCCGGCGGGAGGGCCGAGAGCAGTTCTTC
TRBJ2-1,.,TRBV2,.,CASSEARSRYNEQFF,TGTGCCAGCAGTGAGGCGAGATCCCGTTACAATGAGCAGTTCTTC